Here is one TCR beta chain with its context. The sample originates from a study of blood T cell repertoires in COVID-19. Study details: The samples span acute and convalescent COVID-19 from the United States, Italy and Spain. PBMCs, B-cell-depleted T cells, or T cells were the source of the cDNA or gDNA that made up the material.

CDR1 and CDR2 from the germline V gene are MDHEN and SYDVKM. CDR3 size: 13 residues. The V end was cut by 4 bases, the J end by 9 bases, with 13 bases between. Per the original methods: Cell counts per sample came from amplifying reference gene primers. TCRdb's copy holds only in-frame clones and misses some; the assay was immunoSEQ multiplex PCR. The D gene and trimming were derived from the DNA, and the V and J assignments and clone size from that table. Here the sample spans approximately 110,000 clones, roughly 85% being singletons. The sequenced sample was peripheral blood. The genes are TRBV28 and TRBJ2-1; the D gene is possibly TRBD2 (5 bases). The receptor was isolated from a human donor in a cohort sampled during active COVID-19. CDR3 nucleotide sequence: TGTGCCAGCAGTTCGGGAAGCTACGCTGAGCAGTTCTTC. Translation: CASSSGSYAEQFF.